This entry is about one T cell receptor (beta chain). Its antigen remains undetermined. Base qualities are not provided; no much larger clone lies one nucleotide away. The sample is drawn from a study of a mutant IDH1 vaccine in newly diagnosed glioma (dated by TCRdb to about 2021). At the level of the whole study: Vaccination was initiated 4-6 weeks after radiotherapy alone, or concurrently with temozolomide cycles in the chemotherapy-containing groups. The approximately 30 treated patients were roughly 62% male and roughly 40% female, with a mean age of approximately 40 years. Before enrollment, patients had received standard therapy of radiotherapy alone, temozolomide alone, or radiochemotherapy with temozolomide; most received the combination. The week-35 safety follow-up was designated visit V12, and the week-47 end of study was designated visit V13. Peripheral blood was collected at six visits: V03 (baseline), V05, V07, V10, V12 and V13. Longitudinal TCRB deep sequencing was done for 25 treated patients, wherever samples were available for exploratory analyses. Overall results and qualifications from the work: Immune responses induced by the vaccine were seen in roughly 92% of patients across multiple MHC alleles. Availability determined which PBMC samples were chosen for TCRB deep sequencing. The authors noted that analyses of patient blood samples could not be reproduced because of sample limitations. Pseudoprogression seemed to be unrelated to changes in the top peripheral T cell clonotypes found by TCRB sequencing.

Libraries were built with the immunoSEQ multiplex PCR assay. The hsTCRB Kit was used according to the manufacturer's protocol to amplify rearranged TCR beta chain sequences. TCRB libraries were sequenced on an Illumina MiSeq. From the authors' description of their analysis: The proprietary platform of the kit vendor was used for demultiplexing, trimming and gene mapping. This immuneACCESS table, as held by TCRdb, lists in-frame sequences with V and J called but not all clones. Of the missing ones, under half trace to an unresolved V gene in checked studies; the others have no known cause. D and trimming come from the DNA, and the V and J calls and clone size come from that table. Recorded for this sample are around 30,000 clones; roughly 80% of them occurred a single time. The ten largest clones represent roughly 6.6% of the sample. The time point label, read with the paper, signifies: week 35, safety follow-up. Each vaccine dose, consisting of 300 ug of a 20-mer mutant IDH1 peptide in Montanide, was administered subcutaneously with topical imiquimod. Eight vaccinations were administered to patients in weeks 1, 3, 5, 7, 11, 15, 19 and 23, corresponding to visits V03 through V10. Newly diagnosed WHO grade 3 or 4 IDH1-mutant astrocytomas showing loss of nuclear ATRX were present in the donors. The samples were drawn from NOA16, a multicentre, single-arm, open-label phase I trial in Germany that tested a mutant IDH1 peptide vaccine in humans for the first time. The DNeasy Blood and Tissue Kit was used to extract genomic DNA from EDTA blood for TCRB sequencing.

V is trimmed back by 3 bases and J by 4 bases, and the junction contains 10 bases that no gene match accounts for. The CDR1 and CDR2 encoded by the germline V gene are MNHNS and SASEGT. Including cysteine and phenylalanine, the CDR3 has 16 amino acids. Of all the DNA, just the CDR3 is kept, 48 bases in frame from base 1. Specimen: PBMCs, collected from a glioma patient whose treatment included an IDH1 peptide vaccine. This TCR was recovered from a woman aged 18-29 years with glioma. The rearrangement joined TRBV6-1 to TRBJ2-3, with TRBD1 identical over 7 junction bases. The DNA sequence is TGTGCCAGCAGTGACAGGGGGATCGGGATCGCAGATACGCAGTATTTT. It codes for CASSDRGIGIADTQYF.